The following is a T cell receptor beta chain sequence with its context. This record comes from a study of T cell responses to AZD1222 COVID-19 vaccine. TCRdb's copy holds only in-frame clones and misses some; the assay was immunoSEQ multiplex PCR. The profile shows about 120,000 clones, 80% to 95% of them singletons. V dropped 4 bases and J dropped 3; count of bases not matched to a gene: 3. The CDR3 is 15 residues long. Germline lookup yields CDR1 LGHNA and CDR2 YNFKEQ. Specimen: peripheral blood, collected on day 0 of AZD1222 vaccination. The source of this sequence is an adult in good health. The chain employs TRBV4-2 and TRBJ2-7, with TRBD2 matching 13 bases. The CDR3: CASSPRLAGGYEQYF. The CDR3 DNA is TGTGCCAGCAGCCCCCGACTAGCGGGGGGCTACGAGCAGTACTTC.